These 14 T cell receptor beta chains were all obtained from the same sample, sequenced in a study of OX40 agonist ivuxolimab in advanced cancers. Assay: immunoSEQ multiplex PCR; the TCRdb copy retains only in-frame clones and omits some. The table has 50,000 to 75,000 clones, 84% seen once; the top ten hold 9.8%. The sample here was CD4+ or CD8+ T cells sorted from blood, taken in a trial of the OX40 agonist ivuxolimab. All receptors come from an adult with an advanced solid tumor such as melanoma, head and neck, liver or kidney cancer.

The chain combines TRBV2 with TRBJ1-5, with TRBD1 matching 7 bases. Unmatched junction bases numbered 6, after V lost 8 bases and J lost 2 bases. This CDR3 is 14 amino acids long. Germline CDR1 and CDR2: SNHLY and FYNNEI. The CDR3 coding sequence is TGTGCCAGCCAATCCGGGACAGGCAATCAGCCCCAGCATTTT. This codes for CASQSGTGNQPQHF.

The chain is built from TRBV28 and TRBJ1-1; TRBD1 aligns across 8 bases. The V gene's germline CDR1 is MDHEN and CDR2 SYDVKM. The CDR3 consists of 16 residues. V shed 3 bases, J shed 4 bases, and the junction held 10 bases outside the gene matches. The CDR3 protein is CASSFPRTGRSTEAFF. The CDR3, as DNA: TGTGCCAGCAGTTTTCCCCGGACAGGGCGGTCCACTGAAGCTTTCTTT.

The chain carries TRBV5-1 and TRBJ2-2; D is possibly TRBD2 (6 bases). The CDR3 covers 15 residues. Germline CDR1 and CDR2: SGHRS and YFSETQ. Trimming took off 3 bases at V and 4 bases at J, with 13 bases between the two ends. CDR3 sequence reads: CASSSIPGSTGELFF. In DNA form, the CDR3 reads TGCGCCAGCAGCTCGATTCCCGGGAGCACCGGGGAGCTGTTTTTT.

The CDR3, as DNA: TGTGCCAGCAGCATTGTCGACACTGAAGCTTTCTTT. This sequence encodes CASSIVDTEAFF. The chain combines TRBV5-4 with TRBJ1-1; D uncertain. Germline loops: CDR1 SGHNT, CDR2 YYREEE (reference sequence). The CDR3 length is 12 residues. V was clipped by 4 bases and J by 3 bases, with 7 bases between them.

The V call is TRBV2, the J call TRBJ1-5; 10 bases map to TRBD1. CDR3 length: 19 residues. In germline, CDR1 is SNHLY, CDR2 FYNNEI. V gave up 5 bases and J gave up 0 bases; unmatched junction bases: 13. CDR3 bases: TGTGCCAGCAGTCGCTTCGGGACAGGGGACCTTTATAGCAATCAGCCCCAGCATTTT. Translation gives CASSRFGTGDLYSNQPQHF.

This clone was observed a single time. The V and J genes are TRBV11-2 and TRBJ1-1; 10 nucleotides line up with TRBD1. V lost 5 bases to trimming and J lost 4 bases; unmatched junction nucleotides: 13. CDR3 length: 17 residues. In germline, CDR1 is SGHAT, CDR2 FQNNGV. This CDR3 reads CASSHTGTGAWVTEAFF. CDR3 in DNA: TGTGCCAGCAGCCATACCGGGACAGGGGCGTGGGTCACTGAAGCTTTCTTT. Full variable domain (missing parts from reference TRBV11-2 and TRBJ1-1): EAGVAQSPRYKIIEKRQSVAFWCNPISGHATLYWYQQILGQGPKLLIQFQNNGVVDDSQLPKDRFSAERLKGVDSTLKIQPAKLEDSAVYLCASSHTGTGAWVTEAFFGQGTRLTVV.

This clone has more than one count but fewer than ten. The rearrangement links TRBV13 to TRBJ2-2; TRBD1 matches 10 bases. This CDR3 spans 16 amino acids. The trim removed 5 bases at V and 1 base at J, leaving 4 bases unmatched. Germline V gene data show CDR1 as PRHDT and CDR2 as FYEKMQ (reference sequence). The CDR3 DNA sequence: TGTGCCAGCAGCGTCTGGGACAGGGGGAACACCGGGGAGCTGTTTTTT. Amino acids: CASSVWDRGNTGELFF.

V gene TRBV10-3 combines with J gene TRBJ2-5; the match to TRBD1 covers 10 bases. CDR1 ENHRY and CDR2 SYGVKD come from the germline V gene. The trim removed 9 bases at V and 1 base at J, leaving 11 bases unmatched. The CDR3 has 16 residues. Here the CDR3 reads CAIHPGTGAGQETQYF. In DNA, the CDR3 is TGTGCCATTCACCCAGGGACAGGGGCGGGCCAAGAGACCCAGTACTTC.

The rearrangement links TRBV25-1 to TRBJ2-7; 10 bases fit TRBD1. Trimming removed 6 bases from V and 4 bases from J; junction bases left unmatched: 12. The CDR3 extends over 16 amino acids. In germline, CDR1 is MGHDK, CDR2 SYGVNS. CDR3 in amino acids: CASSRTPDRGPYEQYF. CDR3 nucleotide sequence: TGTGCCAGCAGCCGAACCCCCGACAGGGGGCCATACGAGCAGTACTTC.

The DNA for the CDR3 is TGTGCCAGCAGCTTCGGGGACCCGAGAACCTACGAGCAGTACTTC. Translating gives CASSFGDPRTYEQYF. The genes are TRBV11-3 and TRBJ2-7; D tentatively reads TRBD1 or TRBD2 (5 bases each). Trimming removed 3 bases at V and 2 bases at J, with 14 bases between. The CDR3 length is 15 residues. CDR1 and CDR2 from the germline V gene are SGHNT and YENEEA.

V gene TRBV27 combines with J gene TRBJ1-4; 8 bases agree with TRBD1. The CDR3 covers 16 residues. The V gene's germline CDR1 is MNHEY and CDR2 SMNVEV (reference sequence). V shed 4 bases, J shed 5 bases, and the junction held 9 bases outside the gene matches. Here the CDR3 reads CASSSLMDRVNEKLFF. DNA for the CDR3: TGTGCCAGCAGTTCGCTAATGGACAGGGTGAATGAAAAACTGTTTTTT.

The J gene is TRBJ2-5, the V gene TRBV7-3; D gene ambiguous. Germline V lookup: CDR1 SGHTA, CDR2 FQGTGA. CDR3 length: 16 amino acids. The V and J ends lost 2 bases and 3 bases respectively, with 16 bases between them. The CDR3 spells CASSLGLRDREETQYF. Here the CDR3 DNA reads TGTGCCAGCAGCTTAGGGCTACGCGACCGCGAAGAGACCCAGTACTTC.

Comments on this clone: This likely reflects a read error, since a far larger clone is one base away. The gene calls are TRBV1 and TRBJ1-5; the DNA was not used to check the table's D call, TRBD1. TRBV1 is annotated as a pseudogene. The CDR3 runs 16 residues. CDR3 in amino acids: CTSSQGTENSNQPQHF. The CDR3 DNA sequence: TGCACCAGCAGCCAGGGGACAGAAAATAGCAATCAGCCCCAGCATTTT.

The chain uses TRBV7-9 and TRBJ2-6; weak D call: TRBD2 (5 bases). The CDR3 covers 14 residues. In germline, CDR1 is SEHNR, CDR2 FQNEAQ (reference sequence). The V end lost 6 bases, the J end lost 3 bases, and 9 bases lay between the germline ends. CDR3 sequence reads: CASRAGNGANVLTF. The CDR3 bases are TGTGCCAGCAGGGCCGGGAATGGGGCCAACGTCCTGACTTTC.